The present T cell receptor (beta chain) was sequenced within a study of CD8 T cells in ankylosing spondylitis. Points from the study as a whole: It was reported that disease-linked clones were significantly enriched in matched ankylosing spondylitis synovial fluid.

This clonotype occurred many times. The target antigen is unknown. Construction of TCR beta libraries was performed using quantitative 5'-RACE with molecular barcodes. TCRdb analysed the 5' RACE reads with MiXCR anew, one entry per CDR3 protein. This sample yields under 300,000 distinct CDR3 sequences, of which 8.6% are seen a single time; nearly 7% belongs to the top ten. The clonotype originates from a male donor with ankylosing spondylitis or in good health (not recorded which). Sequenced input: blood, either unsorted or a sorted T cell fraction (not recorded which).

The CDR3 region has the DNA TGTGCCTGGAGTCCCCGAGTTATCACTGAAGCTTTCTTT. Protein sequence: CAWSPRVITEAFF. The chain recombines TRBV30 with TRBJ1-1; D is unclear. Germline V gene lookup returns CDR1 GTSNPN and CDR2 SVGIG (reference sequence). This CDR3 has 13 amino acids. The V end was cut by 2 bases, the J end by 4 bases, with 11 bases between.